These 13 T cell receptor beta chains originate from one sample sequenced in a study of T cell changes during pregnancy in multiple sclerosis (dated by TCRdb to about 2019). Libraries were constructed by the immunoSEQ multiplex PCR assay. TCRdb stores this immuneACCESS table with in-frame sequences only. Part of the clones is absent; in the studies checked, under half of the shortfall reflects unresolved V genes, and no reason is known for the rest. The sample table lists roughly 77,000 clones, roughly 92% of them with a count of one. The ten largest make up roughly 1.9% of the sample. Specimen: peripheral blood, collected in the second trimester of pregnancy. Receptor source: a female donor with multiple sclerosis, enrolled in a pregnancy study.

The gene calls are TRBV14 and TRBJ2-3; 7 nucleotides agree with TRBD1. Trimming cost V 0 bases and J 0 bases; bases outside gene matches: 6. Looked up from germline, CDR1 is SGHDN and CDR2 is FVKESK. CDR3 size: 17 residues. The CDR3 DNA is TGTGCCAGCAGCCAAGATTGGCGAGGGGGCAGCACAGATACGCAGTATTTT. Translating gives CASSQDWRGGSTDTQYF. Full variable domain (outside the CDR3, taken from reference TRBV14 and TRBJ2-3): EAGVTQFPSHSVIEKGQTVTLRCDPISGHDNLYWYRRVMGKEIKFLLHFVKESKQDESGMPNNRFLAERTGGTYSTLKVQPAELEDSGVYFCASSQDWRGGSTDTQYFGPGTRLTVL.

The V and J genes are TRBV19 and TRBJ2-1; D unclear. This CDR3 has 16 residues. CDR1 and CDR2 (germline): LNHDA, SQIVND (reference sequence). Deletions cut 4 bases from V and 2 bases from J, with 15 bases between. The CDR3 spells CASSSERRGPYNEQFF. The CDR3 region has the DNA TGTGCCAGTAGTAGTGAACGTCGAGGTCCCTACAATGAGCAGTTCTTC.

The V and J genes are TRBV2 and TRBJ1-1; D uncertain. The CDR3 consists of 11 residues. The germline V gene has CDR1 SNHLY and CDR2 FYNNEI. V was pared by 3 bases and J by 7 bases, with 6 bases between. CDR3 bases: TGTGCCAGCAGTGACAGATTTGAAGCTTTCTTT. This translates into CASSDRFEAFF.

This chain joins TRBV10-3 and TRBJ1-1, with a weak D call TRBD1 (5 bases). CDR3 length: 13 amino acids. Germline V gives CDR1 ENHRY, CDR2 SYGVKD. V was pared by 2 bases and J by 3 bases, with 7 bases between. This CDR3 is CAISEPGYTEAFF. The CDR3 DNA is TGTGCCATCAGTGAGCCAGGGTACACTGAAGCTTTCTTT.

This chain uses TRBV2 with TRBJ2-7, with 7 bases that match TRBD2. CDR3 length equals 15 residues. V was pared by 5 bases and J by 5 bases, with 12 bases of the junction left unmatched. CDR1 is SNHLY, CDR2 FYNNEI, per germline. CDR3 nucleotide sequence: TGTGCCAGCAGTCGTAGGGGACTAATAGAGAACGAGCAGTACTTC. It is translated as CASSRRGLIENEQYF.

By share, this clone counts as medium-sized. The chain combines TRBV4-2 with TRBJ2-1; 10 bases align to TRBD2. The CDR3 has 15 residues. V shed 4 bases and J 6 bases; nucleotides not matched to a gene: 6. Germline V gene lookup returns CDR1 LGHNA and CDR2 YNFKEQ. CDR3 sequence reads: CASSPLAGDSNEQFF. In DNA, the CDR3 is TGTGCCAGCAGCCCGCTAGCGGGAGACAGCAATGAGCAGTTCTTC.

The chain uses TRBV5-6 and TRBJ2-3, with TRBD2 identical over 12 bases. V shed 2 bases, J shed 3 bases, and the junction held 4 bases outside the gene matches. CDR1 and CDR2 (germline): SGHDT, YYEEEE. The CDR3 sequence is 16 residues long. The CDR3 protein is CASSFSTSGGTDTQYF. CDR3 nucleotide sequence: TGTGCCAGCAGCTTTTCGACTAGCGGGGGTACAGATACGCAGTATTTT.

This chain joins TRBV4-1 and TRBJ2-2, with TRBD2 matching over 13 bases. V lost 7 bases, J lost 2 bases, and 10 bases stayed unmatched. Germline CDR1 is MGHRA and CDR2 is YSYEKL. The CDR3 has 18 amino acids. As DNA, the CDR3 is TGCGCCAGCACCCGCCAGGGACTAGCGGGGAAAAACACCGGGGAGCTGTTTTTT. Protein product: CASTRQGLAGKNTGELFF.

The J gene is TRBJ2-4, the V gene TRBV2, with a tentative D call TRBD2 (6 bases). Trimming removed 3 bases from V and 9 bases from J, with 21 bases in between. Germline assignment: CDR1 SNHLY and CDR2 FYNNEI. CDR3 length: 16 residues. Here the CDR3 DNA reads TGTGCCAGCAGTGAGCGGGACCAGACGTTTCGTGGCATTCAGTACTTC. Translated: CASSERDQTFRGIQYF. Together with reference TRBV2 and TRBJ2-4, the CDR3 gives the full variable domain: EPEVTQTPSHQVTQMGQEVILRCVPISNHLYFYWYRQILGQKVEFLVSFYNNEISEKSEIFDDQFSVERPDGSNFTLKIRSTKLEDSAMYFCASSERDQTFRGIQYFGAGTRLSVL.

The V gene is TRBV11-1, the J gene TRBJ2-7; weak D call: TRBD1 (6 bases). Trimming shortened V by 4 bases and J by 1 base, and 14 bases separated the two germline ends. The CDR3 covers 15 residues. CDR1 and CDR2 (germline): SGHAT, FQDESV (reference sequence). The CDR3 sequence is CASSSSTGLSYEQYF. Written as DNA, the CDR3 is TGTGCCAGCAGCTCGTCGACAGGCCTGTCCTACGAGCAGTACTTC.

The CDR3 region is CASSEPGQGGYEQYF. The CDR3 coding sequence is TGTGCCAGCAGCGAGCCGGGACAGGGGGGCTACGAGCAGTACTTC. J is TRBJ2-7 and V is TRBV11-2; 11 positions match TRBD1. This CDR3 contains 15 residues. V shed 5 bases, J shed 3 bases, and the junction held 6 bases outside the gene matches. From germline, CDR1 is SGHAT and CDR2 FQNNGV.

The chain employs TRBV19 and TRBJ2-3; no definite D call. From germline, CDR1 is LNHDA and CDR2 SQIVND (reference sequence). Trimming shortened V by 1 base and J by 3 bases, and 5 bases separated the two germline ends. This CDR3 has 13 amino acids. CDR3 coding DNA: TGTGCCAGTAGTATAGGTCTAACAGATACGCAGTATTTT. Its translation: CASSIGLTDTQYF.

The rearrangement joins TRBV27 to TRBJ1-6, with D unclear. From germline, CDR1 is MNHEY and CDR2 SMNVEV (reference sequence). The V gene lost 5 bases and the J gene lost 4 bases, with 12 bases spanning the gap. CDR3 size: 15 residues. CDR3 amino acids: CASSIRTGYNSPLHF. The CDR3 DNA sequence: TGTGCCAGCAGTATAAGGACGGGGTATAATTCACCCCTCCACTTT.